These 21 T cell receptor beta chains share one sample of origin, sequenced in a study of cytomegalovirus exposure and HLA in healthy donors. The PCR employed 60 Vbeta primers together with 13 Jbeta primers. TCRdb's table, derived via immunoSEQ multiplex PCR, lists solely in-frame clones and lacks some. This sample's table reports approximately 130,000 clones. The source material was PBMCs. These receptors originate from a woman aged 55-69 years in good health and CMV-seronegative.

V usage is TRBV5-1 and J usage is TRBJ1-4; 10 nucleotides match TRBD1. Germline V lookup: CDR1 SGHRS, CDR2 YFSETQ. The CDR3 extends over 14 amino acids. The V and J ends lost 5 bases and 7 bases, in that order; junction bases with no gene match: 5. The CDR3 reads CASRGQGPSEKLFF. In nucleotides, the CDR3 is TGCGCCAGCAGGGGACAGGGGCCGTCTGAAAAACTGTTTTTT.

The genes are TRBV10-1 and TRBJ2-2, with 8 bases fitting TRBD2. The CDR3 consists of 15 residues. V was clipped by 4 bases and J by 5 bases; unmatched bases: 6. Germline lookup yields CDR1 WNHNN and CDR2 SYGVQD (reference sequence). CDR3 region: CASSVAGGRTGELFF. In nucleotides, the CDR3 is TGCGCCAGCAGTGTCGCGGGAGGTCGTACCGGGGAGCTGTTTTTT.

The V call is TRBV6-1, the J call TRBJ1-5; 7 bases are shared with TRBD1. The ends lost 8 bases at V and 4 bases at J; junction bases unmatched: 11. The germline V gene has CDR1 MNHNS and CDR2 SASEGT. The CDR3 spans 15 residues. The CDR3 region has the DNA TGTGCCAGCGCAGTTAGGGACAGCCCAAATCAGCCCCAGCATTTT. Translating it yields CASAVRDSPNQPQHF.

The CDR3 reads CASSQDGDRGFEEQYF. The CDR3 DNA reads TGCGCCAGCAGCCAGGATGGGGACAGGGGATTTGAAGAGCAGTACTTC. This rearrangement joins TRBV4-1 to TRBJ2-7; 10 nucleotides align to TRBD1. CDR1 is MGHRA and CDR2 is YSYEKL in the germline V gene. Trimming cost V 3 bases and J 7 bases; bases outside gene matches: 12. This CDR3 has 16 amino acids.

This sequence joins TRBV5-1 and TRBJ1-2; 12 bases agree with TRBD1. The CDR3 length is 15 residues. V was pared by 6 bases and J by 3 bases, with 6 bases of the junction left unmatched. Germline CDR1 reads SGHRS; CDR2 reads YFSETQ. For the CDR3, the DNA is TGCGCCAGCACCGGGACAGGGGGCGAGGACTATGGCTACACCTTC. It translates to CASTGTGGEDYGYTF.

The chain couples TRBV2 to TRBJ1-6, with TRBD1 matching over 7 bases. Germline V gene data show CDR1 as SNHLY and CDR2 as FYNNEI. Trimming at V came to 6 bases and at J to 7 bases, leaving 3 bases not matched to a gene. The CDR3 runs 13 residues. The CDR3 loop is CASRGQTNSPLHF. CDR3 sequence (DNA): TGTGCCAGCAGGGGACAGACCAATTCACCCCTCCACTTT.

Turning to this clone: Other DNA variants within this sample encode the same CDR3. The chain couples TRBV10-1 to TRBJ2-1; TRBD2 agrees at 11 bases. J lost 3 bases, V lost 3 bases, and 1 base had no gene match. Germline V gene lookup returns CDR1 WNHNN and CDR2 SYGVQD (reference sequence). The CDR3 spans 15 residues. The DNA for the CDR3 is TGCGCCAGCAGTGAAACTAGCGGGGGCTACAATGAGCAGTTCTTC. As protein: CASSETSGGYNEQFF.

The gene calls are TRBV6-1 and TRBJ2-2; 7 bases fit TRBD1. Trimming took 8 bases from V and 2 from J; bases not matched to a gene: 5. The CDR3 runs to 14 residues. Germline CDR1 is MNHNS and CDR2 is SASEGT. The CDR3 nucleotides are TGTGCCAGCTGCAGGGGGACAAACACCGGGGAGCTGTTTTTT. This translates into CASCRGTNTGELFF.

The J gene is TRBJ1-4, the V gene TRBV7-9; 9 bases match TRBD1. The CDR3 is 16 residues long. Germline CDR1 reads SEHNR; CDR2 reads FQNEAQ (reference sequence). V shed 2 bases, J shed 7 bases, and the junction held 8 bases outside the gene matches. This CDR3 reads CASSLPGQGRGEKLFF. In DNA form, the CDR3 reads TGTGCCAGCAGCTTACCCGGACAGGGGAGAGGTGAAAAACTGTTTTTT. Looking up the rest from reference TRBV7-9 and TRBJ1-4 gives the full variable domain: DTGVSQNPRHKITKRGQNVTFRCDPISEHNRLYWYRQTLGQGPEFLTYFQNEAQLEKSRLLSDRFSAERPKGSFSTLEIQRTEQGDSAMYLCASSLPGQGRGEKLFFGSGTQLSVL.

Of note for this clone: Other DNA variants within this sample encode the same CDR3. The chain recombines TRBV5-1 with TRBJ2-7; D remains ambiguous. With 5 bases removed from V and 0 bases from J, the gap between germline ends came to 3 bases. The CDR3 runs to 11 residues. Germline CDR1 and CDR2: SGHRS and YFSETQ. In DNA form, the CDR3 reads TGCGCCAGCAGGAGCTCCTACGAGCAGTACTTC. This encodes CASRSSYEQYF.

The chain uses TRBV25-1 and TRBJ2-5; the match to TRBD2 covers 13 bases. Per the germline V gene, CDR1 is MGHDK and CDR2 is SYGVNS. V lost 3 bases, J lost 1 base, and 5 bases stayed unmatched. CDR3 length: 17 residues. The CDR3 DNA reads as TGTGCCAGCAGTGACTCGGGACTAGCGGGAAGCCAAGAGACCCAGTACTTC. It yields the protein CASSDSGLAGSQETQYF.

The rearrangement uses TRBV5-1 and TRBJ2-3, with 11 positions matching TRBD1. V was pared by 0 bases and J by 11 bases, with 2 bases of the junction left unmatched. CDR1 and CDR2 from the germline V gene are SGHRS and YFSETQ. This CDR3 spans 13 amino acids. CDR3 nucleotides: TGCGCCAGCAGCTTGGTGGGACAGGGGGTGCAGTATTTT. It translates to CASSLVGQGVQYF.

The V and J genes are TRBV5-6 and TRBJ1-1; 9 nucleotides agree with TRBD1. Trimming removed 3 bases from V and 4 bases from J; junction bases left unmatched: 10. CDR1 is SGHDT, CDR2 YYEEEE, per germline. The CDR3 is made up of 16 amino acids. The CDR3 is CASSSPGTGLVTEAFF. For the CDR3, the DNA is TGTGCCAGCAGCTCCCCCGGGACAGGGTTGGTCACTGAAGCTTTCTTT.

As for this clone: At the DNA level, this CDR3 is encoded by other sequences in the same sample as well. The chain has TRBV19 and TRBJ2-1; the match to TRBD2 covers 13 bases. Germline CDR1 and CDR2: LNHDA and SQIVND (reference sequence). The CDR3 length is 14 residues. V dropped 7 bases and J dropped 4; count of bases not matched to a gene: 1. Here the CDR3 reads CASKTSGGYNEQFF. CDR3 coding DNA: TGTGCCAGTAAGACTAGCGGGGGGTACAATGAGCAGTTCTTC.

The chain employs TRBV9 and TRBJ2-5, with a tentative D call TRBD1 (7 bases). Germline values: CDR1 SGDLS, CDR2 YYNGEE. Between the trimmed V and J ends, which lost 4 bases and 2 bases, there was a span of 12 bases. CDR3 length equals 14 residues. The CDR3 loop is CASSRGTEQETQYF. CDR3 nucleotides: TGTGCCAGCAGCCGGGGGACAGAACAAGAGACCCAGTACTTC.

The chain couples TRBV30 to TRBJ1-1; D may be TRBD1 (5 bases). Germline V gene lookup returns CDR1 GTSNPN and CDR2 SVGIG (reference sequence). This CDR3 contains 16 residues. With 0 bases removed from V and 8 bases from J, the gap between germline ends came to 22 bases. This CDR3 reads CAWSVRRSGQGHEAFF. The CDR3 DNA follows: TGTGCCTGGAGTGTAAGGAGAAGTGGGCAGGGTCACGAAGCTTTCTTT.

The genes are TRBV13 and TRBJ2-1; possible D gene TRBD2, 6 bases. The V end was cut by 1 base, the J end by 5 bases, with 6 bases between. The CDR3 spans 13 residues. Germline V gene sequence: CDR1 PRHDT, CDR2 FYEKMQ (reference sequence). CDR3 sequence reads: CASSLVADNEQFF. Written as DNA, the CDR3 is TGTGCCAGCAGCTTAGTAGCGGACAATGAGCAGTTCTTC.

The rearrangement uses TRBV5-4 and TRBJ1-2, with D uncertain. The V and J ends lost 0 bases and 8 bases respectively, with 17 bases between them. This CDR3 contains 15 residues. Germline CDR1 reads SGHNT; CDR2 reads YYREEE (reference sequence). The CDR3 DNA reads TGTGCCAGCAGCTTGGACAGCCGGAAAATGTCGGGCTACACCTTC. Amino acid sequence: CASSLDSRKMSGYTF. Supplemented by reference TRBV5-4 and TRBJ1-2, the full variable domain reads ETGVTQSPTHLIKTRGQQVTLRCSSQSGHNTVSWYQQALGQGPQFIFQYYREEENGRGNFPPRFSGLQFPNYSSELNVNALELDDSALYLCASSLDSRKMSGYTFGSGTRLTVV.

The V call is TRBV7-2, the J call TRBJ2-1; D is unclear. The germline CDR1 and CDR2 sequences are SGHTA and FQGNSA. This CDR3 comprises 12 residues. With 6 bases removed from V and 15 bases from J, the gap between germline ends came to 18 bases. The CDR3: CASSFDTTAPFF. The CDR3 coding sequence is TGTGCCAGCAGTTTCGACACCACAGCCCCGTTCTTC. The full variable domain, rest sourced from reference TRBV7-2 and TRBJ2-1, is GAGVSQSPSNKVTEKGKDVELRCDPISGHTALYWYRQSLGQGLEFLIYFQGNSAPDKSGLPSDRFSAERTGGSVSTLTIQRTQQEDSAVYLCASSFDTTAPFFGPGTRLTVL.

The genes are TRBV4-2 and TRBJ2-1; TRBD2 agrees at 13 bases. The V segment lost 5 bases and the J segment 7 bases; nucleotides outside the gene matches: 8. The CDR3 runs to 16 residues. Germline values: CDR1 LGHNA, CDR2 YNFKEQ. The CDR3 protein is CASSSRLAGGLNEQFF. The CDR3 coding sequence is TGTGCCAGCAGCTCCCGACTAGCGGGAGGCCTTAATGAGCAGTTCTTC.

As for this clone: This sample also contains other DNA sequences that code for the same CDR3. The chain employs TRBV2 and TRBJ2-1; 10 bases are shared with TRBD1. Germline values: CDR1 SNHLY, CDR2 FYNNEI. With 3 bases clipped from V and 1 base from J, the junction kept 0 bases outside the gene matches. The CDR3 consists of 15 residues. The CDR3 DNA reads as TGTGCCAGCAGTGAGGACAGGGGGTCCTACAATGAGCAGTTCTTC. This translates into CASSEDRGSYNEQFF.